This T cell receptor beta chain appears in the sequencing data of a study of cytomegalovirus exposure and HLA in healthy donors (dated by TCRdb to 2016 to 2017). Describing the broader study: According to an earlier analysis of a few hundred of the donors, 150 million to 200 million T cells yielded 117 million unique TCR beta sequences and about 300 Gb of sequence data. Roughly 320 gigabases of sequencing data and about 92 million unique TCR sequences made up an early release that covered approximately 650 HLA-typed donors. Of the 398 genotyped donors, approximately 82% fell in the genetic ancestry cluster associated with self-reported Caucasian donors. The aim of the study was to test whether cataloging public T cell receptors could identify signatures of past pathogen exposure. The T cell repertoires of 550 to 850 subjects were profiled by immunosequencing and related to cytomegalovirus serostatus. Along with the roughly 670-subject first cohort, a separate validation cohort of approximately 110 different subjects was used. The study combined high-throughput TCR immunosequencing, statistical association of individual TCRs with disease status, and machine learning to predict cytomegalovirus infection status. To study patterns of TCR occurrence, a later analysis re-analyzed previously published TCR beta repertoires from just over 650 donors and added high-resolution HLA genotyping. The later analysis used no new phenotypic data to find candidate immune exposures, relying instead on TCR beta sequences and their occurrence across donors. An earlier analysis of 587 of the donors used high-throughput TCR beta sequencing to judge whether each TCR beta V gene segment behaved as functional or pseudogenic. Donor age, sex, ethnicity and CMV serostatus were collected together with the repertoire data. Genome-wide SNP genotypes for about 65% of the roughly 700 donors were used in a later genetic analysis, which treated that subset as a discovery cohort. All discovery cohort repertoires had been generated using a single sequencing platform. Class I and class II HLA loci were covered by the typing at four-digit resolution. Typing coverage differed by locus: A, B, C, DRB1 and DQB1 were typed in roughly 620-630 donors, DQA1 in 500 to 550, DPA1 in 600 to 610, and DPB1 in about 450. Roughly 5 DR-DQ haplotypes were handled as single units for association and clustering, since linkage in the cohort was strong. Among almost 400 genotyped donors of the cohort, an average of approximately 250,000 unique TCR beta nucleotide sequences were sequenced per donor, around 18% of them non-productive. The paper as a whole reports these results and caveats: In a later analysis, some 18,000 TCR beta sequences were associated with specific HLA alleles at a false discovery rate of 0.05. Sequencing depth was assumed to be roughly uniform across donors in the presence/absence analyses, though that assumption may not hold. An earlier analysis of roughly 570 of the donors showed that most TCR beta V segments appeared in productive rearrangements either about 87% or about 30% of the time, which broadly matched IMGT annotations. Because the 87-base-pair reads could not distinguish some IMGT-functional V segments, including TRBV6-2 and TRBV6-3, those segments were excluded. The cohort was sequenced for TCR beta chains only, and without alpha or paired-chain data the features that could be detected were limited. While some public TCRs were present in many individuals, most TCR sequences turned up only very rarely across donors. When HLA alleles, especially DR and DQ, strongly co-occurred, TCR associations were difficult to assign to individual alleles. The authors suggested that the approach could potentially be extended to other disease states and immunological phenotypes. In the study, some 180 TCR beta chains were listed as associated with cytomegalovirus. Correlated functional status among segregating V segments might reflect linkage disequilibrium, but an unknown experimental factor could not be ruled out. A group of highly shared sequence variants was considered likely to be a technical artifact of the sequencing pipeline. In a later genetic analysis, fewer N-insertions in productive TCRs were reported among donors in an Asian-associated ancestry cluster than the roughly 700-donor mean. In a later genetic analysis, a missense DCLRE1C variant was associated with V-gene and J-gene trimming of TCR beta chains, and the association was replicated in an independent cohort. In a later analysis, TCR association rates were found to vary across HLA loci, with the most associated TCRs seen for DRB1 alleles and the fewest for HLA-C alleles. Some 15 rarely observed V segments, including chromosome 9 orphons, were excluded from the earlier analysis of almost 600 of the donors because counts were too low. A later analysis found that most CMV-associated TCR beta chains appeared HLA-restricted, with HLA associations seemingly driven largely by CMV exposure. The classifier was reported to diagnose cytomegalovirus status with high specificity and sensitivity in both the original and validation cohorts. Compared with equally common non-associated chains, HLA-associated TCR beta chains in a later analysis were more clonally expanded and had lower generation probabilities. A further reported finding was that TCR beta sequences accurately predicted the HLA-A and HLA-B alleles for most subjects in the first cohort. Several of the top co-occurrence clusters appeared to be linked to parvovirus B19, influenza, CMV and Epstein-Barr virus, according to a later analysis. Three of the identified cytomegalovirus-associated TCR beta chains were confirmed in vitro to be specific for cytomegalovirus antigens. The only immune exposure information available for the cohort was CMV serostatus. HLA typing was unavailable for some donors at each locus, so association tests used only the typed subset.

Trimming costs V 7 bases and J 6 bases, and their ends lie 14 bases apart. In the germline V gene (reference sequence), CDR1 corresponds to LNHDA and CDR2 to SQIVND. The CDR3 numbers 13 residues from cysteine through phenylalanine. Left in the record is the CDR3 DNA by itself, 39 bases read in frame from the first base. The cohort comprised around 690 healthy bone marrow donors. All cohort members were sampled while nominally healthy, although unrecorded immune exposures were likely present. The donor was CMV seronegative and belonged to the group of over 350 seronegative cohort members. Every donor gave a peripheral blood sample, and the peripheral blood mononuclear cells from that sample were used for TCR beta sequencing. The Qiagen DNeasy Blood Extraction Kit was used to extract genomic DNA from the blood cell samples. The library came from the immunoSEQ multiplex PCR assay. The multiplex PCR relied on a mix of 60 forward primers for TCR Vbeta segments and 13 reverse primers for TCR Jbeta segments. The CDR3 region of rearranged TCR beta genes was amplified from genomic DNA by a multiplex PCR assay. The amplified TCR beta libraries were sequenced on the Illumina HiSeq System as 87-base-pair reads. In the paper's pipeline: Across the 670 or so repertoires, a later analysis counted some 80 million unique TCR beta chains, roughly 11 million of which were shared by at least two donors. A nearest-neighbor algorithm error-corrected the raw reads and collapsed the reads into unique sequences, merging closely related sequences to remove PCR and sequencing errors. V, D and J gene segments were assigned by aligning CDR3 sequences to IMGT reference sequences. For a sequence to be retained, a match of at least six nucleotides to both a V gene segment and a J gene segment was required. Rearrangements were called productive when the CDR3 lacked stop codons and stayed in frame with V and J; all others were non-productive. Following IMGT convention, CDR3 was defined as the stretch from the second conserved V-encoded cysteine to the conserved J-encoded phenylalanine. In an earlier analysis of around 570 of the donors, sequences lacking an unambiguous match to a single V gene segment were excluded. In an earlier analysis of approximately 610 of the donors, V segments were called functional above 56.7% productive rearrangements and were called segregating when the between-donor standard deviation exceeded 5%. To diagnose cytomegalovirus status from the catalog of TCR beta chain sequences, a statistical classification framework was built. A later analysis assigned V and J genes by comparing TCR nucleotide sequences with IMGT/GENE-DB human TR gene sequences. A later analysis assigned CDR3 sequences and most-parsimonious VDJ recombination scenarios with the TCRdist pipeline. In a later analysis, each TCR beta chain was defined by its CDR3 amino acid sequence together with its V-gene family, and reads without a unique V-gene family were excluded. As a way to deal with suspected cross-contamination and a sequencing artifact, a later analysis dropped 450 to 600 nucleotide sequences that were highly shared and had low generation probability. For each public chain, a later analysis derived a clonal expansion index from normalized ranks of inferred template counts within each repertoire. Generation probabilities in a later analysis came from a VDJ recombination model fitted to out-of-frame rearrangements, and those results were checked against IGoR. Hypergeometric tests were used in a later analysis to score TCR-TCR, TCR-HLA and TCR-CMV co-occurrence, with a repertoire-size bias correction applied to the TCR pairs. A later analysis estimated false discovery rates by permuting HLA or CMV assignments 20 times. In a later analysis, co-occurring TCRs were grouped using DBSCAN, with TCRdist sequence similarity added in when clustering inside HLA-allele-positive subsets. For co-occurrence clustering, repertoires with fewer than 30,000 or more than 120,000 public chains were excluded, along with about five repertoires with anomalous nucleotide sharing. As stored in TCRdb, this immuneACCESS dataset retains in-frame rearrangements with V and J assigned. A fraction of the clones does not appear; measured against another copy, unresolved V genes explain less than half of the discrepancy, and the remainder lacks a known reason. From that table come the V and J calls and clone size; the DNA was used to work out D and trimming. The sample profile shows 100,000 to 130,000 clones; over 70% of them were found once. The biggest ten clones account for about 2.2% of the sample.

A note on this clone: The antigen it binds to is not known. Base qualities are missing; no much larger clone stands one base away.

The material sequenced was PBMCs. This clonotype was sampled from a young man in good health and CMV-seronegative. The receptor chain draws on TRBV19 and TRBJ2-3; the D gene is unclear. The DNA sequence is as follows: TGTGCCAGTACCGAGGCGGCATCGGATACGCAGTATTTT. It codes for CASTEAASDTQYF.